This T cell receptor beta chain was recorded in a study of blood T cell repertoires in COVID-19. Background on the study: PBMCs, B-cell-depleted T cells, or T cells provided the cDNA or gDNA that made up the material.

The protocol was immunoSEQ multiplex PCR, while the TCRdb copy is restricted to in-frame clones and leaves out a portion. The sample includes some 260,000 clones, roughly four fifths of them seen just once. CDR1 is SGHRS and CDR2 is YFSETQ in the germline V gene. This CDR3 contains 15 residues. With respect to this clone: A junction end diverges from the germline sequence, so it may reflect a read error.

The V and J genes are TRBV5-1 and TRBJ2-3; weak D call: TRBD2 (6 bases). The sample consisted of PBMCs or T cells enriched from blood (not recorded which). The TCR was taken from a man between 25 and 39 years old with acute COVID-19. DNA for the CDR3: TGTGCCAGCAGCTCATTAGCGGCGAGTACAGATACGCAGTATTTT. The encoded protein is CASSSLAASTDTQYF.